These 12 T cell receptor beta chains were sequenced from one sample in a study of blood T cell repertoires in COVID-19. Assay: immunoSEQ multiplex PCR; the TCRdb copy retains only in-frame clones and omits some. The sample shows under 300,000 clones, 81% of them seen only once. The sequenced sample was peripheral blood. The receptors shown here come from a woman aged 60 to 75 with active or convalescent COVID-19.

The chain joins TRBV27 to TRBJ2-2; 7 positions match TRBD1. From germline, CDR1 is MNHEY and CDR2 SMNVEV (reference sequence). The CDR3 spans 15 residues. The J segment lost 3 bases and the V segment lost 6 bases, leaving 7 bases of the junction unmatched. The CDR3 bases are TGTGCCAGCAGCGGAACAGGGGCCTACACCGGGGAGCTGTTTTTT. This encodes CASSGTGAYTGELFF.

DNA of the CDR3: TGTGCCAGCCACTCGCGGGGGGGTGGAGATACGCAGTATTTT. This encodes CASHSRGGGDTQYF. The chain combines TRBV19 with TRBJ2-3, with 9 bases that match TRBD2. V trimming: 9 bases; J trimming: 5 bases; junction bases outside the gene matches: 9. The CDR3 runs to 14 residues. Per the germline V gene, CDR1 is LNHDA and CDR2 is SQIVND (reference sequence).

J is TRBJ2-7 and V is TRBV30; D is possibly TRBD2 (5 bases). Germline CDR1 is GTSNPN and CDR2 is SVGIG (reference sequence). This CDR3 spans 14 amino acids. V was trimmed by 3 bases and J by 3 bases, leaving 15 bases between them. The CDR3 DNA reads TGTGCCTGGAGGATCCACAGCGGCAGCTACGAGCAGTACTTC. Amino acid sequence: CAWRIHSGSYEQYF.

Only one count was recorded for this clone. The rearrangement links TRBV7-9 to TRBJ2-2; 12 positions match TRBD1. Trimming removed 1 base from V and 3 bases from J; junction bases left unmatched: 6. The CDR3 spans 18 residues. Germline V lookup: CDR1 SEHNR, CDR2 FQNEAQ (reference sequence). CDR3: CASSLGGDRGPDTGELFF. Written as DNA, the CDR3 is TGTGCCAGCAGCTTAGGCGGGGACAGGGGGCCGGACACCGGGGAGCTGTTTTTT. Drawing the rest from reference TRBV7-9 and TRBJ2-2, the complete variable domain is DTGVSQNPRHKITKRGQNVTFRCDPISEHNRLYWYRQTLGQGPEFLTYFQNEAQLEKSRLLSDRFSAERPKGSFSTLEIQRTEQGDSAMYLCASSLGGDRGPDTGELFFGEGSRLTVL.

The V gene is TRBV14, the J gene TRBJ2-1; the D is unclear. Looked up from germline, CDR1 is SGHDN and CDR2 is FVKESK. The CDR3 extends over 13 amino acids. V was pared by 1 base and J by 6 bases, with 7 bases between. The CDR3: CASSQGSVNEQFF. The CDR3 region has the DNA TGTGCCAGCAGCCAAGGGTCAGTCAATGAGCAGTTCTTC.

V gene TRBV11-2 combines with J gene TRBJ1-1, with D possibly being TRBD1 (6 bases). CDR1 is SGHAT, CDR2 FQNNGV, per germline. Trimming cost V 2 bases and J 1 base, with 17 bases left between them. The length of the CDR3 is 17 residues. CDR3 region: CASSLLGAVRENTEAFF. As DNA, the CDR3 is TGTGCCAGCAGCTTATTGGGGGCAGTCAGGGAGAACACTGAAGCTTTCTTT. Full variable domain (missing parts from reference TRBV11-2 and TRBJ1-1): EAGVAQSPRYKIIEKRQSVAFWCNPISGHATLYWYQQILGQGPKLLIQFQNNGVVDDSQLPKDRFSAERLKGVDSTLKIQPAKLEDSAVYLCASSLLGAVRENTEAFFGQGTRLTVV.

The chain links TRBV9 to TRBJ1-1, with 10 positions matching TRBD1. The germline V gene has CDR1 SGDLS and CDR2 YYNGEE. The CDR3 covers 19 residues. V was pared by 2 bases and J by 1 base, with 14 bases of the junction left unmatched. This CDR3 reads CASSVHGWGTGAANTEAFF. The CDR3 DNA follows: TGTGCCAGCAGCGTCCACGGATGGGGGACAGGGGCTGCGAACACTGAAGCTTTCTTT.

Ten or more counts support this clone. The chain carries TRBV12-5 and TRBJ1-3; D perhaps matches TRBD1 (6 bases). The CDR3 sequence is 16 residues long. The germline CDR1 and CDR2 sequences are LGHNT and FRNRAP. Trimming shortened V by 0 bases and J by 2 bases, and 11 bases separated the two germline ends. CDR3 protein: CASGLVRGKAGNTIYF. CDR3 nucleotides: TGTGCTAGTGGTTTGGTAAGGGGGAAGGCTGGAAACACCATATATTTT.

This chain joins TRBV4-3 and TRBJ1-4; D is perhaps TRBD1 (5 bases). V gave up 0 bases and J gave up 8 bases, with 16 bases separating them. The CDR3 runs to 16 residues. Germline values: CDR1 LGHNA, CDR2 YSLEER. In nucleotides, the CDR3 is TGCGCCAGCAGCCAAGACGGCCGGAACAGGTTCGAAAAACTGTTTTTT. Amino acids: CASSQDGRNRFEKLFF.

The J gene is TRBJ2-1, the V gene TRBV12-5; 8 bases are shared with TRBD1. This CDR3 comprises 18 residues. Trimming at V came to 5 bases and at J to 4 bases, leaving 16 bases not matched to a gene. Germline lookup yields CDR1 LGHNT and CDR2 FRNRAP. CDR3 in amino acids: CASGLKPGTGEIYNEQFF. The CDR3 nucleotides read TGTGCTAGTGGTCTAAAACCGGGGACAGGAGAAATTTACAATGAGCAGTTCTTC. Full variable domain (remainder filled in from reference TRBV12-5 and TRBJ2-1): DARVTQTPRHKVTEMGQEVTMRCQPILGHNTVFWYRQTMMQGLELLAYFRNRAPLDDSGMPKDRFSAEMPDATLATLKIQPSEPRDSAVYFCASGLKPGTGEIYNEQFFGPGTRLTVL.

The rearrangement joins TRBV4-2 to TRBJ2-5; TRBD2 matches at 8 bases. Germline V gives CDR1 LGHNA, CDR2 YNFKEQ. V dropped 0 bases and J dropped 1; count of bases not matched to a gene: 7. CDR3 length: 17 residues. Here the CDR3 reads CASSQDLVAGFQETQYF. For the CDR3, the DNA is TGTGCCAGCAGCCAAGATTTGGTAGCGGGGTTCCAAGAGACCCAGTACTTC.

This rearrangement joins TRBV27 to TRBJ1-6; no definite D call. Germline lookup yields CDR1 MNHEY and CDR2 SMNVEV (reference sequence). V was clipped by 2 bases and J by 4 bases, with 12 bases between them. The length of the CDR3 is 16 residues. In nucleotides, the CDR3 is TGTGCCAGCAGTTTAAAAGGGAGTGGGTATAATTCACCCCTCCACTTT. It is translated as CASSLKGSGYNSPLHF.